The next 29 T cell receptor beta chains were all read from a single sample in a study of cytomegalovirus exposure and HLA in healthy donors. PCR involved 60 Vbeta and 13 Jbeta primers. Profiling relied on immunoSEQ multiplex PCR, and the TCRdb table lists in-frame clones only, not all of them. The sample includes 100,000 to 140,000 clones, roughly 82% of them seen just once. The sample consisted of PBMCs. Source of these receptors: a man younger than 40 in good health and CMV-seropositive.

This clone was detected once. V usage is TRBV19 and J usage is TRBJ2-3; D is perhaps TRBD2 (7 bases). Trimming removed 1 base from V and 2 bases from J, with 13 bases in between. The CDR3 loop spans 16 amino acids. Per germline, CDR1 LNHDA and CDR2 SQIVND (reference sequence). CDR3 bases: TGTGCCAGTAGTATAGTTGGGGGGGGCAACACAGATACGCAGTATTTT. It yields the protein CASSIVGGGNTDTQYF.

The rearrangement links TRBV5-4 to TRBJ1-2, with 9 bases matching TRBD1. Trimming at V came to 6 bases and at J to 0 bases, leaving 6 bases not matched to a gene. This CDR3 has 15 residues. The germline V gene encodes CDR1 SGHNT and CDR2 YYREEE (reference sequence). Here the CDR3 reads CASKFRQGANYGYTF. The CDR3 DNA follows: TGTGCCAGCAAATTTCGACAGGGGGCTAACTATGGCTACACCTTC.

The rearrangement links TRBV9 to TRBJ1-1; no clear D. V lost 0 bases and J lost 1, with 16 bases in between. The germline CDR1 and CDR2 sequences are SGDLS and YYNGEE. The CDR3 loop spans 17 amino acids. CDR3 residues: CASSVVDNTWPNTEAFF. DNA of the CDR3: TGTGCCAGCAGCGTAGTCGACAACACTTGGCCGAACACTGAAGCTTTCTTT.

The genes are TRBV7-3 and TRBJ2-5; D is perhaps TRBD1 (5 bases). The V end was cut by 1 base, the J end by 3 bases, with 6 bases between. The CDR3 has 13 residues. Per the germline V gene, CDR1 is SGHTA and CDR2 is FQGTGA. Here the CDR3 reads CASSLSREETQYF. In nucleotides, the CDR3 is TGTGCCAGCAGCTTAAGCAGGGAAGAGACCCAGTACTTC.

This clone turned up a few times. The chain carries TRBV4-1 and TRBJ1-2; TRBD1 agrees at 9 bases. The CDR3 runs to 14 residues. Looked up from germline, CDR1 is MGHRA and CDR2 is YSYEKL. V shed 4 bases and J 4 bases; nucleotides not matched to a gene: 4. CDR3 loop: CASSLPQGAYGYTF. DNA of the CDR3: TGCGCCAGCAGCCTCCCACAGGGGGCCTATGGCTACACCTTC.

The chain has TRBV2 and TRBJ2-5; D is ambiguous. Trimming removed 0 bases at V and 5 bases at J, with 4 bases between. There are 12 residues in the CDR3. Germline V gene lookup returns CDR1 SNHLY and CDR2 FYNNEI. The CDR3 is CASSEARETQYF. CDR3 bases: TGTGCCAGCAGTGAAGCGCGGGAGACCCAGTACTTC.

This chain uses TRBV7-9 with TRBJ1-1; 7 positions match TRBD1. CDR3 length: 14 amino acids. Germline V gene sequence: CDR1 SEHNR, CDR2 FQNEAQ (reference sequence). The V gene end was trimmed by 4 bases and the J gene end by 0 bases; junction bases not matched to a gene: 2. The CDR3 loop is CASSWDSLNTEAFF. As DNA, the CDR3 is TGTGCCAGCAGCTGGGACAGCCTGAACACTGAAGCTTTCTTT.

The genes are TRBV11-2 and TRBJ1-2, with D perhaps matching TRBD1 (5 bases). This CDR3 spans 13 amino acids. CDR1 is SGHAT and CDR2 is FQNNGV in the germline V gene. With 1 base removed from V and 2 bases from J, the gap between germline ends came to 5 bases. The CDR3 spells CASSLGQNYGYTF. The DNA of the CDR3 is TGTGCCAGCAGCTTAGGACAGAACTATGGCTACACCTTC.

The chain combines TRBV18 with TRBJ1-2; the D gene is possibly TRBD1 (6 bases). Trimming shortened V by 1 base and J by 7 bases, and 22 bases separated the two germline ends. CDR3 length: 17 amino acids. Per germline, CDR1 KGHSH and CDR2 LQKENI. The CDR3 bases are TGTGCCAGCTCACCACAATACAGGGTCAGGGATCTCTCTGGCTACACCTTC. Translation: CASSPQYRVRDLSGYTF.

This clone appeared a few times. The chain couples TRBV30 to TRBJ2-7; a weak D match, TRBD2 (7 bases). The length of the CDR3 is 15 residues. V was cut by 2 bases and J by 5 bases, with 19 bases left in between. Germline V lookup: CDR1 GTSNPN, CDR2 SVGIG (reference sequence). CDR3 sequence reads: CAWSSAVGGPHEQYF. The CDR3 DNA reads TGTGCCTGGAGTTCGGCGGTGGGGGGGCCGCACGAGCAGTACTTC.

This chain uses TRBV5-6 with TRBJ1-5; maybe TRBD1 (5 bases). The CDR3 spans 14 residues. Germline V gene sequence: CDR1 SGHDT, CDR2 YYEEEE. V was pared by 3 bases and J by 5 bases, with 12 bases between. For the CDR3, the DNA is TGTGCCAGCAGCTCCGGATGGGGGGATCAGCCCCAGCATTTT. Its translation: CASSSGWGDQPQHF.

The chain couples TRBV7-2 to TRBJ2-5, with a tentative D call TRBD2 (6 bases). V lost 3 bases and J 4 bases, leaving 12 bases between the germline ends. The germline V gene has CDR1 SGHTA and CDR2 FQGNSA. There are 14 residues in the CDR3. DNA of the CDR3: TGTGCCAGCAGCTTGGCACTAGCTACAGAGACCCAGTACTTC. The encoded protein is CASSLALATETQYF.

The genes are TRBV7-9 and TRBJ2-3; D call uncertain. The length of the CDR3 is 14 residues. Trimming shortened V by 4 bases and J by 0 bases, and 8 bases separated the two germline ends. The germline CDR1 and CDR2 sequences are SEHNR and FQNEAQ (reference sequence). The CDR3 sequence is CASSWATSTDTQYF. In nucleotides, the CDR3 is TGTGCCAGCAGCTGGGCCACCAGCACAGATACGCAGTATTTT.

This clone was detected once. The J gene is TRBJ2-7, the V gene TRBV6-1, with D possibly TRBD2 on 6 matching bases. Germline CDR1 and CDR2: MNHNS and SASEGT. The ends were cut back, 6 bases at V and 3 bases at J, with 9 bases in the middle. CDR3 length equals 12 residues. This CDR3 is CASRGLIYEQYF. CDR3 DNA: TGTGCCAGCAGGGGACTGATCTACGAGCAGTACTTC.

The rearrangement links TRBV2 to TRBJ1-1, with 7 bases lining up with TRBD1. J lost 0 bases, V lost 10 bases, and 8 bases had no gene match. The germline V gene has CDR1 SNHLY and CDR2 FYNNEI. The CDR3 is made up of 14 amino acids. The CDR3 coding sequence is TGTGCCACCCCAGGGGACAGTTTGAACACTGAAGCTTTCTTT. Protein sequence: CATPGDSLNTEAFF.

The chain links TRBV5-1 to TRBJ2-1; 8 bases are a match to TRBD1. The germline V gene has CDR1 SGHRS and CDR2 YFSETQ. The CDR3 spans 16 residues. V dropped 2 bases and J dropped 9; count of bases not matched to a gene: 13. CDR3 protein: CASSLRFTGGSVEQFF. The CDR3, as DNA: TGCGCCAGCAGCTTACGCTTCACAGGGGGTAGTGTTGAGCAGTTCTTC. Variable domain in full (rest from reference TRBV5-1 and TRBJ2-1): KAGVTQTPRYLIKTRGQQVTLSCSPISGHRSVSWYQQTPGQGLQFLFEYFSETQRNKGNFPGRFSGRQFSNSRSEMNVSTLELGDSALYLCASSLRFTGGSVEQFFGPGTRLTVL.

V is TRBV19 and J is TRBJ2-5, with unresolved D. Per germline, CDR1 LNHDA and CDR2 SQIVND (reference sequence). There are 15 residues in the CDR3. V gave up 6 bases and J gave up 3 bases, with 17 bases separating them. The DNA for the CDR3 is TGTGCCAGTAGCGCACAACAGTTACAGAAAGAGACCCAGTACTTC. This sequence encodes CASSAQQLQKETQYF.

This clone has a single count. The rearrangement joins TRBV27 to TRBJ2-2, with 13 bases that match TRBD2. V dropped 3 bases and J dropped 7; count of bases not matched to a gene: 5. CDR3 length equals 16 residues. The germline gives CDR1 MNHEY, CDR2 SMNVEV (reference sequence). CDR3 loop: CASSFVLAGGLGELFF. In DNA, the CDR3 is TGTGCCAGCAGTTTCGTACTAGCGGGGGGGCTCGGGGAGCTGTTTTTT.

This sequence joins TRBV5-6 and TRBJ2-1, with D possibly matching TRBD1 (5 bases). Germline V gene sequence: CDR1 SGHDT, CDR2 YYEEEE. The CDR3 covers 11 residues. Trimming took off 2 bases at V and 10 bases at J, with 7 bases between the two ends. The CDR3: CASSFRGEQFF. In DNA, the CDR3 is TGTGCCAGCAGCTTTAGGGGAGAGCAGTTCTTC.

V and J are TRBV5-1 and TRBJ1-6; D perhaps matches TRBD1 (5 bases). From germline, CDR1 is SGHRS and CDR2 YFSETQ. V gave up 5 bases and J gave up 5 bases, with 8 bases separating them. The CDR3 runs 13 residues. The CDR3 loop is CASSGHDNSPLHF. DNA for the CDR3: TGCGCCAGCAGTGGACACGATAATTCACCCCTCCACTTT. Supplemented by reference TRBV5-1 and TRBJ1-6, the full variable domain reads KAGVTQTPRYLIKTRGQQVTLSCSPISGHRSVSWYQQTPGQGLQFLFEYFSETQRNKGNFPGRFSGRQFSNSRSEMNVSTLELGDSALYLCASSGHDNSPLHFGNGTRLTVT.

Points on this clone: Other nucleotide sequences from this sample produce the same CDR3. The CDR3 loop reads CASSPGHTYEQYF. In DNA, the CDR3 is TGTGCCAGCAGCCCGGGACACACCTACGAGCAGTACTTC. This chain uses TRBV5-6 with TRBJ2-7; D might be TRBD1 (6 bases). Germline-derived CDR1 and CDR2 are SGHDT and YYEEEE. The CDR3 has 13 amino acids. V was cut by 4 bases and J by 2 bases, with 10 bases left in between.

The gene calls are TRBV5-4 and TRBJ1-2; weak D call: TRBD1 (6 bases). CDR3 length equals 14 residues. V gave up 1 base and J gave up 4 bases, with 11 bases separating them. Germline CDR1 and CDR2: SGHNT and YYREEE (reference sequence). The CDR3 coding sequence is TGTGCCAGCAGCTTGTGGGGAGGGGGCTATGGCTACACCTTC. This gives the protein CASSLWGGGYGYTF.

This clone was observed a handful of times. The CDR3 region has the DNA TGTGCCAGCAGCTTGGTGGCAGGGGGAAGTAATGGCTACACCTTC. This sequence encodes CASSLVAGGSNGYTF. This chain connects TRBV5-6 to TRBJ1-2; 7 nucleotides line up with TRBD1. The CDR3 is 15 amino acids. V was clipped by 0 bases and J by 6 bases; unmatched bases: 8. Germline V gene sequence: CDR1 SGHDT, CDR2 YYEEEE.

This clone was picked up a small number of times. The chain carries TRBV23-1 and TRBJ1-6; 7 nucleotides line up with TRBD1. TRBV23-1 is noted as an ORF with a role that remains uncertain. The CDR3 extends over 14 amino acids. Germline trimming cut 2 bases from V and 9 bases from J; bases unmatched to any gene: 4. CDR3 sequence: CASSQRGPLSPLHF. CDR3 nucleotide sequence: TGCGCCAGCAGTCAAAGGGGGCCTCTTTCACCCCTCCACTTT.

CDR3 sequence reads: CASSLFFGGARNEQFF. The CDR3 DNA follows: TGTGCCAGCAGTTTATTCTTCGGGGGGGCCCGGAATGAGCAGTTCTTC. The chain has TRBV27 and TRBJ2-1; 8 bases line up with TRBD2. The CDR3 sequence is 16 residues long. In germline, CDR1 is MNHEY, CDR2 SMNVEV (reference sequence). V shed 1 base, J shed 7 bases, and the junction held 9 bases outside the gene matches.

Relative to its sample, this clone is medium-sized. This chain joins TRBV5-6 and TRBJ1-4, with TRBD1 matching 11 bases. With V trimmed by 4 bases and J by 7 bases, 6 bases remained unmatched. The length of the CDR3 is 15 residues. Per germline, CDR1 SGHDT and CDR2 YYEEEE. The CDR3 sequence is CASSLGGTGGEKLFF. The CDR3 bases are TGTGCCAGCAGCCTTGGAGGGACAGGGGGTGAAAAACTGTTTTTT.

The rearrangement uses TRBV5-6 and TRBJ2-3, with 7 bases identical to TRBD2. Germline V gene data show CDR1 as SGHDT and CDR2 as YYEEEE. The CDR3 loop spans 13 amino acids. V lost 2 bases and J lost 6; bases outside the gene matches: 3. In nucleotides, the CDR3 is TGTGCCAGCAGCTTCACTAGCGATGATACGCAGTATTTT. Its translation is CASSFTSDDTQYF.

This chain joins TRBV4-1 and TRBJ1-2, with 9 positions matching TRBD1. Germline V CDR1 and CDR2: MGHRA, YSYEKL. The CDR3 covers 16 residues. V was pared by 1 base and J by 4 bases, with 7 bases of the junction left unmatched. CDR3 DNA sequence: TGCGCCAGCAGCCAAGCCCCAGGACAGGGGCCCTATGGCTACACCTTC. It yields the protein CASSQAPGQGPYGYTF.

The gene calls are TRBV2 and TRBJ2-7; possible D gene TRBD2, 5 bases. Germline values: CDR1 SNHLY, CDR2 FYNNEI. CDR3 size: 13 residues. Trimming cost V 3 bases and J 2 bases, with 8 bases left between them. The CDR3 sequence is CASSERVTYEQYF. As DNA, the CDR3 is TGTGCCAGCAGTGAGCGGGTTACCTACGAGCAGTACTTC.